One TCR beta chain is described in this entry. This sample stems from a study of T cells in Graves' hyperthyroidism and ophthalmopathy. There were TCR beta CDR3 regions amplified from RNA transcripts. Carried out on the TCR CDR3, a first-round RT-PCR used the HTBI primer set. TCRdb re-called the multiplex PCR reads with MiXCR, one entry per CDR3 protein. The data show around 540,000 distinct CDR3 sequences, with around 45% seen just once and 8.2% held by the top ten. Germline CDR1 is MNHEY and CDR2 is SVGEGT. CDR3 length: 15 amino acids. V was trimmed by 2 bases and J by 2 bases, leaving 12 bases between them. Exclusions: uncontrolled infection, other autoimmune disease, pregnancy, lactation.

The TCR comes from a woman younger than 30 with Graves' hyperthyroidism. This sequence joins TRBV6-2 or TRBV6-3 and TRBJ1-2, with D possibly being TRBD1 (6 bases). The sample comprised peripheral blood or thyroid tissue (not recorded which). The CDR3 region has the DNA TGTGCCAGCAGTTACGGCGGGACATTGAACTATGGCTACACCTTC. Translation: CASSYGGTLNYGYTF.